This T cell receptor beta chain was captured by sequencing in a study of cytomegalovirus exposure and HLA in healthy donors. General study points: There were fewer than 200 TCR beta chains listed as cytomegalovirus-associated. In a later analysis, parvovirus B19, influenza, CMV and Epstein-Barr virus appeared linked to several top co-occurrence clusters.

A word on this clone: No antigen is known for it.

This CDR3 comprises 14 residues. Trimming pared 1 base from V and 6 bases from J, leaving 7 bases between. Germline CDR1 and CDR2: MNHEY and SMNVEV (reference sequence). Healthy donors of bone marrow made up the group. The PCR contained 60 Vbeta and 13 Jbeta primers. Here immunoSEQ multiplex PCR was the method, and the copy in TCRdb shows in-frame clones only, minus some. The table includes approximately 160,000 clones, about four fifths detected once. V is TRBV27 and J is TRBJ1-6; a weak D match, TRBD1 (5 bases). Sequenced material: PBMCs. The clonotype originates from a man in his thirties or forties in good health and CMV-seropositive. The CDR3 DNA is TGTGCCAGCAGTTTATTACAGGTTAATTCACCCCTCCACTTT. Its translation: CASSLLQVNSPLHF.